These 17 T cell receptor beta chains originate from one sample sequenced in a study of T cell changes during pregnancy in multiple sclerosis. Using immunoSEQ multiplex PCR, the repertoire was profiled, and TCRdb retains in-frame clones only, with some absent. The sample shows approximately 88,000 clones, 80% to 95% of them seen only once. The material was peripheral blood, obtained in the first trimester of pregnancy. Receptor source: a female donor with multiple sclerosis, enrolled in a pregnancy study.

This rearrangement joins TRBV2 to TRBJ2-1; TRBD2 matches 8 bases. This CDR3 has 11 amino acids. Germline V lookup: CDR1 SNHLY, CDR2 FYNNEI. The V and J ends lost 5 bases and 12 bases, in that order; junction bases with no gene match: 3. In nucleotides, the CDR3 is TGTGCCAGCAGTAGCGGGGGCCGGCAGTTCTTC. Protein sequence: CASSSGGRQFF.

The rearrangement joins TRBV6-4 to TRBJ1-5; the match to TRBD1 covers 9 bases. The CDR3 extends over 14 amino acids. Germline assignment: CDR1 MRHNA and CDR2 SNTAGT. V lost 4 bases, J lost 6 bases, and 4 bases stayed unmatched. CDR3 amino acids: CASSARQGGQPQHF. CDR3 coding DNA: TGTGCCAGCAGTGCCCGACAGGGGGGTCAGCCCCAGCATTTT.

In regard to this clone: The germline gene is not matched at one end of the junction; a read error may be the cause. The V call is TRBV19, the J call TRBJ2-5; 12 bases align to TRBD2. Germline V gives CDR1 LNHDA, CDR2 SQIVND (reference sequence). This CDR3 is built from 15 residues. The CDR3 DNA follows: TGTGCCAGCTCGACTAGCGGGGGCCGCCAAGGGACCCAGTACTTC. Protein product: CASSTSGGRQGTQYF. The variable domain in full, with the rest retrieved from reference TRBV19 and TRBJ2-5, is DGGITQSPKYLFRKEGQNVTLSCEQNLNHDAMYWYRQDPGQGLRLIYYSQIVNDFQKGDIAEGYSVSREKKESFPLTVTSAQKNPTAFYLCASSTSGGRQGTQYFGPGTRLLVL.

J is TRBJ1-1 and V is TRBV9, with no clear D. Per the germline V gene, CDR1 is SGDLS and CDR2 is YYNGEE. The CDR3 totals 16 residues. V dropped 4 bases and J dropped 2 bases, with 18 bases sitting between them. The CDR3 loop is CASSPRKEQPNTEAFF. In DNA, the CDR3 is TGTGCCAGCAGCCCACGGAAGGAACAGCCAAACACTGAAGCTTTCTTT.

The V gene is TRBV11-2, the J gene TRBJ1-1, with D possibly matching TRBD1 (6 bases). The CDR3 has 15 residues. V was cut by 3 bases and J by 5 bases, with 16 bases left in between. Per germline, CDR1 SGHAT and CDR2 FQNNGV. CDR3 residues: CASSFLQGGVTEAFF. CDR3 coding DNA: TGTGCCAGCAGCTTCCTACAGGGAGGGGTAACTGAAGCTTTCTTT.

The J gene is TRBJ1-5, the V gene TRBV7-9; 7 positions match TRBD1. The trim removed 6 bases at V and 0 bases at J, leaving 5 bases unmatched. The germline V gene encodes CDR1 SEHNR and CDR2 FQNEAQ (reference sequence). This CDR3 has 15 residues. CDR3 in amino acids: CASSSRGDSNQPQHF. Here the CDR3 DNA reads TGTGCCAGCAGTTCCAGGGGGGATAGCAATCAGCCCCAGCATTTT.

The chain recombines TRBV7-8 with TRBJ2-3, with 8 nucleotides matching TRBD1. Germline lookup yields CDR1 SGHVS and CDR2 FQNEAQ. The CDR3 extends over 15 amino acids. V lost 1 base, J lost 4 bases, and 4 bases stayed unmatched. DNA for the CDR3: TGTGCCAGCAGCTTAGAGGACAGGGCTTCAGATACGCAGTATTTT. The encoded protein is CASSLEDRASDTQYF.

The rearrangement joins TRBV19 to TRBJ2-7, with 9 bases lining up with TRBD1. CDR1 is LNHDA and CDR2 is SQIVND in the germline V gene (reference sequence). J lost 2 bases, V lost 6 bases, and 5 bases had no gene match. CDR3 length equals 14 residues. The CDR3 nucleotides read TGTGCCAGTAGCGTAGGGACAGGGACCTACGAGCAGTACTTC. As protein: CASSVGTGTYEQYF. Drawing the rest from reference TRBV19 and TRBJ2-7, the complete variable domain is DGGITQSPKYLFRKEGQNVTLSCEQNLNHDAMYWYRQDPGQGLRLIYYSQIVNDFQKGDIAEGYSVSREKKESFPLTVTSAQKNPTAFYLCASSVGTGTYEQYFGPGTRLTVT.

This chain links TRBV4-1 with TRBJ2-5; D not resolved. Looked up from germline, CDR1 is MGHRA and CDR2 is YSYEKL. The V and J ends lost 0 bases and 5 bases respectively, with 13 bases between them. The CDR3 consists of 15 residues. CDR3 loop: CASSQDPVPRETQYF. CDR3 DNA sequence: TGCGCCAGCAGCCAAGATCCTGTCCCTCGGGAGACCCAGTACTTC.

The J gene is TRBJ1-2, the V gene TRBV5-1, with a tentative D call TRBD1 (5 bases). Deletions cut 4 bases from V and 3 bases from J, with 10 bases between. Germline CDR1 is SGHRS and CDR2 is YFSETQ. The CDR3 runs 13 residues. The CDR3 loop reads CASSGGTDYGYTF. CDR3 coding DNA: TGCGCCAGCAGCGGGGGGACGGACTATGGCTACACCTTC.

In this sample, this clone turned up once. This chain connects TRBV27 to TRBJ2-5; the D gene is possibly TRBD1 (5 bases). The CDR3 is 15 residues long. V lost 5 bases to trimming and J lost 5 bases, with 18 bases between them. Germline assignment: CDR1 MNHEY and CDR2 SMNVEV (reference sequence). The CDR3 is CASSRHQGSGETQYF. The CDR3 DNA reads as TGTGCCAGCAGTCGCCATCAGGGATCAGGGGAGACCCAGTACTTC.

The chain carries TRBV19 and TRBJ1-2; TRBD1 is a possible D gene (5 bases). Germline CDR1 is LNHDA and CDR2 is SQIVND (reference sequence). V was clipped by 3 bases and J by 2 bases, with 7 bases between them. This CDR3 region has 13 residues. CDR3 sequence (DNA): TGTGCCAGTAGTATTTCAGGGAACTATGGCTACACCTTC. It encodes CASSISGNYGYTF. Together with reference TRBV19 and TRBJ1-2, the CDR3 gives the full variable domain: DGGITQSPKYLFRKEGQNVTLSCEQNLNHDAMYWYRQDPGQGLRLIYYSQIVNDFQKGDIAEGYSVSREKKESFPLTVTSAQKNPTAFYLCASSISGNYGYTFGSGTRLTVV.

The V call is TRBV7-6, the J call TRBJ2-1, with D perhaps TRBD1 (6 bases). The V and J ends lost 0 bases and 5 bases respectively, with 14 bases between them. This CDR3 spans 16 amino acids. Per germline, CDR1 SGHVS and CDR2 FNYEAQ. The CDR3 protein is CASSLAQGTTHNEQFF. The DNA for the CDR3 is TGTGCCAGCAGCTTAGCGCAGGGGACCACCCACAATGAGCAGTTCTTC.

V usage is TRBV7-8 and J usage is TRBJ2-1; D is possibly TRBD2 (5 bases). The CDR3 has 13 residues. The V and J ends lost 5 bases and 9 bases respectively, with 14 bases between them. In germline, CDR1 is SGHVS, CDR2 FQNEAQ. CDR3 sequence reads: CASSQTRTGEQFF. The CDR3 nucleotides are TGTGCCAGCAGCCAAACACGGACTGGTGAGCAGTTCTTC.

The CDR3 nucleotides read TGTGCCAGCTTTACCGGACTAGCGTTCAATACGCAGTATTTT. Its protein is CASFTGLAFNTQYF. This chain uses TRBV6-1 with TRBJ2-3; 9 bases line up with TRBD2. Germline CDR1 is MNHNS and CDR2 is SASEGT. Trimming removed 8 bases from V and 7 bases from J; junction bases left unmatched: 10. The CDR3 totals 14 residues.

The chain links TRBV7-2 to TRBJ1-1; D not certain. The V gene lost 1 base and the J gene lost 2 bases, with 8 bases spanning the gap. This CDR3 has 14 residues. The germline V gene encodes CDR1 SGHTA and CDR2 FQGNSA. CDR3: CASSLGQVNTEAFF. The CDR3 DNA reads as TGTGCCAGCAGCTTAGGGCAGGTCAACACTGAAGCTTTCTTT.

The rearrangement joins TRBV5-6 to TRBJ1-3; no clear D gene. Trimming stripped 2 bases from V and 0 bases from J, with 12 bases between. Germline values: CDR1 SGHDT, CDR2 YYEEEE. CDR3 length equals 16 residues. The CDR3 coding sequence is TGTGCCAGCAGCTTTTTACGATCAGGCTCTGGAAACACCATATATTTT. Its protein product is CASSFLRSGSGNTIYF.